The rows below give T cell receptor beta chains drawn from one sample of a study of blood T cell repertoires in COVID-19. Generated by immunoSEQ multiplex PCR, the TCRdb table keeps only in-frame clones and is missing some. The top ten clones hold over 2% of a sample with 200,000 to 250,000 clones, roughly 82% of them seen once. Sequencing was done on a sample of PBMCs or T cells enriched from blood (not recorded which). The origin of the receptors is a woman in her forties or fifties who had recovered from COVID-19. The CDR3 runs from the conserved cysteine through the conserved F or W. A D gene is named only where the DNA matches it firmly. For some rows the clone size is stated as once, few or many, or as a class when expanded; others skip it.

d_gene: TRBD1
j_gene: TRBJ1-3
v_gene: TRBV5-6
abundance: NA
len: 16
CDR3nt: TGTGCCAGCAGCTTGGGCCTGACAGGGGCTGGAAACACCATATATTTT
CDR3aa: CASSLGLTGAGNTIYF

d_gene: NA
j_gene: TRBJ1-1
v_gene: TRBV6-5
abundance: few
len: 11
CDR3nt: TGTGCCAGCAATCGGAACACTGAAGCTTTCTTT
CDR3aa: CASNRNTEAFF

d_gene: NA
j_gene: TRBJ2-1
v_gene: TRBV6-2/TRBV6-3
abundance: NA
len: 15
CDR3nt: TGTGCCAGCAGTTCCCCGGGACTGACCTTAAAGGAGCAGTTCTTC
CDR3aa: CASSSPGLTLKEQFF

d_gene: TRBD1
j_gene: TRBJ2-7
v_gene: TRBV11-2
abundance: NA
len: 15
CDR3nt: TGTGCCAGCAGCTTAGAACCGACAGGGTCTTACGAGCAGTACTTC
CDR3aa: CASSLEPTGSYEQYF

d_gene: NA
j_gene: TRBJ1-1
v_gene: TRBV7-2
abundance: NA
len: 15
CDR3nt: TGTGCCAGCAGCTTATTGGGACAAGTAAACACTGAAGCTTTCTTT
CDR3aa: CASSLLGQVNTEAFF

d_gene: NA
j_gene: TRBJ1-5
v_gene: TRBV24-1
abundance: NA
len: 16
CDR3nt: TGTGCCACCAGTGATTCGGGGAGCGGCACCTATCAGCCCCAGCATTTT
CDR3aa: CATSDSGSGTYQPQHF

d_gene: NA
j_gene: TRBJ2-5
v_gene: TRBV19
abundance: NA
len: 16
CDR3nt: TGTGCCAGTAGTATGGGGTACAGGGTAAACGGGGAGACCCAGTACTTC
CDR3aa: CASSMGYRVNGETQYF

d_gene: TRBD1
j_gene: TRBJ2-6
v_gene: TRBV7-3
abundance: NA
len: 16
CDR3nt: TGTGCCAGCAGCATTTCAGGGGGCTCTGGGGCCAACGTCCTGACTTTC
CDR3aa: CASSISGGSGANVLTF

d_gene: NA
j_gene: TRBJ1-4
v_gene: TRBV6-5
abundance: NA
len: 15
CDR3nt: TGTGCCAGCAGACCGCGGGGGGGGCCACAGGAAAAACTGTTTTTT
CDR3aa: CASRPRGGPQEKLFF

d_gene: NA
j_gene: TRBJ1-2
v_gene: TRBV11-2
abundance: NA
len: 13
CDR3nt: TGTGCCAGCAGCCAAACAGGGAGGGATGGCTACACCTTC
CDR3aa: CASSQTGRDGYTF

d_gene: NA
j_gene: TRBJ2-3
v_gene: TRBV28
abundance: NA
len: 13
CDR3nt: TGTGCCAGCGAGGGGGGGTACACAGATACGCAGTATTTT
CDR3aa: CASEGGYTDTQYF

d_gene: NA
j_gene: TRBJ1-1
v_gene: TRBV7-3
abundance: NA
len: 13
CDR3nt: TGTGCCAGCAGCTTAACCCTCTCCACTGAAGCTTTCTTT
CDR3aa: CASSLTLSTEAFF

d_gene: NA
j_gene: TRBJ2-3
v_gene: TRBV5-1
abundance: NA
len: 16
CDR3nt: TGCGCCAGCAGCTTGGGGGCTAGCGTGAGCACAGATACGCAGTATTTT
CDR3aa: CASSLGASVSTDTQYF

d_gene: NA
j_gene: TRBJ2-6
v_gene: TRBV7-2
abundance: NA
len: 14
CDR3nt: TGTGCCAGCGGGAGAGGCTCTGGGGCCAACGTCCTGACTTTC
CDR3aa: CASGRGSGANVLTF

d_gene: NA
j_gene: TRBJ1-2
v_gene: TRBV19
abundance: few
len: 16
CDR3nt: TGTGCCAGTAGTATACGTGGCCAACAGGGACGCTATGGCTACACCTTC
CDR3aa: CASSIRGQQGRYGYTF

d_gene: NA
j_gene: TRBJ2-7
v_gene: TRBV29-1
abundance: NA
len: 13
CDR3nt: TGCAGCGTGGATGAGGGTCTCGGCTACGAGCAGTACTTC
CDR3aa: CSVDEGLGYEQYF

d_gene: TRBD2
j_gene: TRBJ2-5
v_gene: TRBV4-1
abundance: NA
len: 16
CDR3nt: TGCGCCAGCAGCCTGACTAGCGGGGGGGTCCAAGAGACCCAGTACTTC
CDR3aa: CASSLTSGGVQETQYF

d_gene: NA
j_gene: TRBJ1-2
v_gene: TRBV30
abundance: NA
len: 13
CDR3nt: TGTGCCTGGAGCCGACAGATTTTTTATGGCTACACCTTC
CDR3aa: CAWSRQIFYGYTF

d_gene: NA
j_gene: TRBJ2-5
v_gene: TRBV5-1
abundance: NA
len: 12
CDR3nt: TGCGCCAGCAGCGATCCAGGCGAGACCCAGTACTTC
CDR3aa: CASSDPGETQYF

d_gene: TRBD1
j_gene: TRBJ1-4
v_gene: TRBV3-1/TRBV3-2
abundance: NA
len: 15
CDR3nt: TGTGCCAGCAGCCGCGAGGGGGCAGCTAATGAAAAACTGTTTTTT
CDR3aa: CASSREGAANEKLFF

d_gene: NA
j_gene: TRBJ1-2
v_gene: TRBV27
abundance: NA
len: 17
CDR3nt: TGTGCCAGCACCCCCTTTTTTACAGGGCGGCAGGAGTATGGCTACACCTTC
CDR3aa: CASTPFFTGRQEYGYTF

d_gene: NA
j_gene: TRBJ1-2
v_gene: TRBV15
abundance: NA
len: 16
CDR3nt: TGTGCCACCAGCAGAGACCACAGGGTTCCCAACTATGGCTACACCTTC
CDR3aa: CATSRDHRVPNYGYTF

d_gene: NA
j_gene: TRBJ2-3
v_gene: TRBV3-1/TRBV3-2
abundance: NA
len: 15
CDR3nt: TGTGCCAGCAGCCCCTTCGGCGGAGGCACAGATACGCAGTATTTT
CDR3aa: CASSPFGGGTDTQYF

d_gene: TRBD1
j_gene: TRBJ2-2
v_gene: TRBV5-1
abundance: NA
len: 14
CDR3nt: TGCGCCAGCAAGGGGACAGCAAACACCGGGGAGCTGTTTTTT
CDR3aa: CASKGTANTGELFF

d_gene: NA
j_gene: TRBJ1-3
v_gene: TRBV7-8
abundance: NA
len: 14
CDR3nt: TGTGCCAGCAGCTTTAGGGACACTGGAAACACCATATATTTT
CDR3aa: CASSFRDTGNTIYF

d_gene: NA
j_gene: TRBJ1-5
v_gene: TRBV28
abundance: NA
len: 14
CDR3nt: TGTGCCAGCAGTGCCGGGACACCAAATCAGCCCCAGCATTTT
CDR3aa: CASSAGTPNQPQHF

d_gene: NA
j_gene: TRBJ2-3
v_gene: TRBV24-1
abundance: NA
len: 13
CDR3nt: TGTGCCACCAGTGGGAGGAGCACAGATACGCAGTATTTT
CDR3aa: CATSGRSTDTQYF

d_gene: NA
j_gene: TRBJ2-3
v_gene: TRBV7-3
abundance: NA
len: 15
CDR3nt: TGTGCCAGCAGCTTAACGAGTCTCGAGACAGATACGCAGTATTTT
CDR3aa: CASSLTSLETDTQYF

d_gene: NA
j_gene: TRBJ2-2
v_gene: TRBV11-2
abundance: NA
len: 15
CDR3nt: TGTGCCAGCAGCAACCGACAGGACAACACCGGGGAGCTGTTTTTT
CDR3aa: CASSNRQDNTGELFF